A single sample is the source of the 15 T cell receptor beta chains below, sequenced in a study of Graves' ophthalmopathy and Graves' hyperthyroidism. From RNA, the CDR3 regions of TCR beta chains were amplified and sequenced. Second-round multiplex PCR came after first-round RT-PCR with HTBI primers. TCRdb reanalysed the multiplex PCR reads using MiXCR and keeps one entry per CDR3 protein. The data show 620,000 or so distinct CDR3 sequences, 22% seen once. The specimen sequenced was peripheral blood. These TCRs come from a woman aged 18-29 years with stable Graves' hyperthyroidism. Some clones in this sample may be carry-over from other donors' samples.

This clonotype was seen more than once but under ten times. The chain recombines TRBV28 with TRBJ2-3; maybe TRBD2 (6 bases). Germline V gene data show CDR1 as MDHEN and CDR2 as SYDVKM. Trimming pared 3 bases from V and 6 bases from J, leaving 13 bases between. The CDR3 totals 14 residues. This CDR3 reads CASSFGGTPDTQYF. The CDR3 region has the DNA TGTGCCAGCAGTTTCGGCGGGACCCCGGATACGCAGTATTTT. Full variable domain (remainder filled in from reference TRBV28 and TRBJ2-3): DVKVTQSSRYLVKRTGEKVFLECVQDMDHENMFWYRQDPGLGLRLIYFSYDVKMKEKGDIPEGYSVSREKKERFSLILESASTNQTSMYLCASSFGGTPDTQYFGPGTRLTVL.

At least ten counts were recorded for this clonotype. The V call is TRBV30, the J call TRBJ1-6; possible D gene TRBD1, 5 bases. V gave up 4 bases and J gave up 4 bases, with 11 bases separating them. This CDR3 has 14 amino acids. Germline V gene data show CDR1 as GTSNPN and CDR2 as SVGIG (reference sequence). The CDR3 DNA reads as TGTGCCTGGACCGCCCGGACATATAATTCACCCCTCCACTTT. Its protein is CAWTARTYNSPLHF.

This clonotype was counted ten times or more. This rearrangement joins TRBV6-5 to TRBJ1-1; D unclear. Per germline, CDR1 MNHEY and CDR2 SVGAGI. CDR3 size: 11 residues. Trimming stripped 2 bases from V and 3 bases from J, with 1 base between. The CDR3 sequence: CASSYHTEAFF. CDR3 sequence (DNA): TGTGCCAGCAGTTACCACACTGAAGCTTTCTTT.

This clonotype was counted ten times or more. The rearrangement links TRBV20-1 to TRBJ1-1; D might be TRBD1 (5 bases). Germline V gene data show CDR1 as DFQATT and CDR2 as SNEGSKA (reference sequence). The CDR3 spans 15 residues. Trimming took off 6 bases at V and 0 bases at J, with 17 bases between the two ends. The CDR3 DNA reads TGCAGTGCACCACCCGGGGGAGGGATGAACACTGAAGCTTTCTTT. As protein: CSAPPGGGMNTEAFF.

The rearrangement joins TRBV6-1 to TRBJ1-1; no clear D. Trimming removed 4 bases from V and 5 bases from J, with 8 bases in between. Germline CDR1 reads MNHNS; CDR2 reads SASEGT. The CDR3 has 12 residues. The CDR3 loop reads CASSALATEAFF. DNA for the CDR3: TGTGCCAGCAGTGCCCTCGCGACTGAAGCTTTCTTT.

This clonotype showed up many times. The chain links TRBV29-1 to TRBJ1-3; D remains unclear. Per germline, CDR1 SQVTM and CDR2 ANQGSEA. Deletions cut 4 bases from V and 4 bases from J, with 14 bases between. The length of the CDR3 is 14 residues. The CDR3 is CSVVGGSLGNTIYF. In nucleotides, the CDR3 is TGCAGCGTTGTGGGTGGGTCTCTCGGAAACACCATATATTTT. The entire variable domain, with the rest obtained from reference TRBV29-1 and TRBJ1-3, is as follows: SAVISQKPSRDICQRGTSLTIQCQVDSQVTMMFWYRQQPGQSLTLIATANQGSEATYESGFVIDKFPISRPNLTFSTLTVSNMSPEDSSIYLCSVVGGSLGNTIYFGEGSWLTVV.

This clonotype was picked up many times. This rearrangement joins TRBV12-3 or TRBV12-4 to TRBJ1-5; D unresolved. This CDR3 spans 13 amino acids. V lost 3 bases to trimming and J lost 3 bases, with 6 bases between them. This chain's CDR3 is CASSFGVNQPQHF. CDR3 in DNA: TGTGCCAGCAGTTTTGGAGTCAATCAGCCCCAGCATTTT.

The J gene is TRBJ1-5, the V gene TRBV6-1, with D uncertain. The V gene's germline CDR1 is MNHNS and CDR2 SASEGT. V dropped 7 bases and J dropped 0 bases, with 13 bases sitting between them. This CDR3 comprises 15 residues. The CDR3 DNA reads TGTGCCAGCAACCAGGAACCAAATAGCAATCAGCCCCAGCATTTT. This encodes CASNQEPNSNQPQHF.

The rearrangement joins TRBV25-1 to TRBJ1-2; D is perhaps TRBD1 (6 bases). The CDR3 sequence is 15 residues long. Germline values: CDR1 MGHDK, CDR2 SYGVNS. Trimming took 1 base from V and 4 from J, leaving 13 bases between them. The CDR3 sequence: CASSEWPGASYGYTF. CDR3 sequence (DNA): TGTGCCAGCAGTGAATGGCCGGGGGCGAGCTATGGCTACACCTTC.

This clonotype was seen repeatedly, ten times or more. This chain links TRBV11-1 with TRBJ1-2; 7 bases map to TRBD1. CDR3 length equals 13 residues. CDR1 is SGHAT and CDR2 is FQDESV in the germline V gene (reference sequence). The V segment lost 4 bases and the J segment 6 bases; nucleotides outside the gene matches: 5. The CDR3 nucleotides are TGTGCCAGCAGCTACACAGGGGTGGATGGCTACACCTTC. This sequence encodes CASSYTGVDGYTF. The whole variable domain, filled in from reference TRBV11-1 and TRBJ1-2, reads EAEVAQSPRYKITEKSQAVAFWCDPISGHATLYWYRQILGQGPELLVQFQDESVVDDSQLPKDRFSAERLKGVDSTLKIQPAELGDSAMYLCASSYTGVDGYTFGSGTRLTVV.

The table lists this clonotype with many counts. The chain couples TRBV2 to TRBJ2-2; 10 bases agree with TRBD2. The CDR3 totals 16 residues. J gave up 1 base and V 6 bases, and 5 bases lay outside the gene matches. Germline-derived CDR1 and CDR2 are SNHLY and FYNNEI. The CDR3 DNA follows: TGTGCCAGCAGCGGCCGACTAGCGGGGAACACCGGGGAGCTGTTTTTT. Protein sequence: CASSGRLAGNTGELFF.

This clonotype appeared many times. DNA of the CDR3: TGTGCCAGCAGTGAAGACACCGCCCTCCACTTT. This gives the protein CASSEDTALHF. The chain is built from TRBV2 and TRBJ1-6; D uncertain. Germline-derived CDR1 and CDR2 are SNHLY and FYNNEI. The CDR3 runs to 11 residues. Trimming took 1 base from V and 14 from J, leaving 6 bases between them.

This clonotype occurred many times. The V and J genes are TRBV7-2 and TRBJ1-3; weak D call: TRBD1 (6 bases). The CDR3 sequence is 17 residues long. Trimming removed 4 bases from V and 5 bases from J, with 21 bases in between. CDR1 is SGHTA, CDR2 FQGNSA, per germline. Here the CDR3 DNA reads TGTGCCAGCAGCTATCTTCAAGGGGGGGGTGGTAGAAACACCATATATTTT. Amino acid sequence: CASSYLQGGGGRNTIYF. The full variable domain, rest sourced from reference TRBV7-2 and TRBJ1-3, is GAGVSQSPSNKVTEKGKDVELRCDPISGHTALYWYRQSLGQGLEFLIYFQGNSAPDKSGLPSDRFSAERTGGSVSTLTIQRTQQEDSAVYLCASSYLQGGGGRNTIYFGEGSWLTVV.

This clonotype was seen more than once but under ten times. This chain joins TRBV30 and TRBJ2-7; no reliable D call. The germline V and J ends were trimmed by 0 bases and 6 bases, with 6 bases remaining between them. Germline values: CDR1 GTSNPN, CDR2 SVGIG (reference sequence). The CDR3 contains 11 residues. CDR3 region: CAWSVNSEQYF. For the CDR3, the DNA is TGTGCCTGGAGTGTCAACTCCGAGCAGTACTTC. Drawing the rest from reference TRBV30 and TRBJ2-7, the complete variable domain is SQTIHQWPATLVQPVGSPLSLECTVEGTSNPNLYWYRQAAGRGLQLLFYSVGIGQISSEVPQNLSASRPQDRQFILSSKKLLLSDSGFYLCAWSVNSEQYFGPGTRLTVT.

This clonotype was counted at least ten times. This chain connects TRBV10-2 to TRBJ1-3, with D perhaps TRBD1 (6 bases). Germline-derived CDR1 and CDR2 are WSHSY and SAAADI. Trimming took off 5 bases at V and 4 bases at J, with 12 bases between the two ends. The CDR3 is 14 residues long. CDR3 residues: CASSTGSGGNTIYF. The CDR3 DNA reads TGCGCCAGCAGTACAGGGTCCGGCGGAAACACCATATATTTT.